The sequence of this TCR beta chain was determined in a study of vaccination effects on CD4 cells after COVID-19. Study-wide findings and caveats: The study dataset contains few convalescent patients and includes no early post-infection timepoints. After vaccination, at late timepoints, clones induced by infection and by vaccine contracted markedly.

Antigen-specific CD4+ T cells were expanded with viral peptide pools in the ViraFEST assay before sequencing. When less than 12 days of culture had elapsed, CD4+ T cells were isolated. Nucleocapsid antibody tests were negative, and the vaccine recipients had no prior SARS-CoV-2 infection. Wells of a few million PBMC each were grown with 10 IU/ml IL-2 and 9 to 10 ug/ml peptides. This table comes from immunoSEQ multiplex PCR, and its TCRdb copy is limited to in-frame clones, with some not included. The table records 25,000 to 35,000 clones, 65% to 75% of them present only once. CDR3 length: 15 amino acids. The J segment lost 3 bases and the V segment lost 4 bases, leaving 5 bases of the junction unmatched. CDR1 and CDR2 (germline): SNHLY, FYNNEI. A word on this clone: The antigen is unknown.

The sample in question was CD4+ T cells from PBMCs cultured with SARS-CoV-2 spike peptides, obtained before COVID-19 vaccination. This clonotype was sampled from a human donor who received a COVID-19 vaccine. The chain combines TRBV2 with TRBJ2-3; 9 bases are a match to TRBD2. This CDR3 is CASSGRSGSTDTQYF. The CDR3 nucleotides are TGTGCCAGCAGTGGCCGTAGCGGGAGTACAGATACGCAGTATTTT.